This T cell receptor (beta chain) came from a study of T cells after yellow fever vaccination. Whole-study results and caveats: Reappearance after the booster was seen for most primary-vaccination clones, at around 95% CD4 and 75% to 90% CD8.

CDR1 and CDR2 (germline): LGHNA, YSLEER. The CDR3 runs to 16 residues. The V gene lost 0 bases and the J gene lost 2 bases, with 8 bases spanning the gap. This clonotype was seen more than once but under ten times. The antigen remains undetermined. TCRdb re-analysed the 5' RACE reads in MiXCR, keeping a single row per CDR3 protein. Of roughly 250,000 distinct CDR3 sequences detected, 10% to 15% appear once; the ten largest clones hold 0.4% to 0.55%. The TCR was taken from a man between 25 and 39 years old who received the YFV17D yellow fever vaccine. The specimen was CD4+ T cells sorted from PBMCs, collected 45 days after the yellow fever booster vaccination. The chain is built from TRBV4-3 and TRBJ2-6, with D possibly being TRBD1 (5 bases). The CDR3: CASSQEGHTGANVLTF. The CDR3 coding sequence is TGCGCCAGCAGCCAAGAGGGGCATACTGGGGCCAACGTCCTGACTTTC.